This record looks at one T cell receptor (beta chain) sequence and its context. Its target is not known. Amplification of TCR beta CDR3 regions was performed using RNA transcripts as template. RT-PCR in the first round (using the HTBI primer set) targeted the TCR CDR3. One entry per CDR3 protein, called by TCRdb with MiXCR from the multiplex PCR reads. The repertoire has around 580,000 distinct CDR3 sequences, just over 45% of them found once; the top ten carry more than 7.5%. These data are taken from a study of T cells in Graves' hyperthyroidism and ophthalmopathy. Study-level points and caveats: Onset of ophthalmopathy came a median approximately 6.8 months after the model predicted it.

Patients aged 18 to 65 had newly diagnosed hyperthyroidism of under 2 months' duration. V gave up 6 bases and J gave up 1 base, with 13 bases separating them. Germline V gene data show CDR1 as SQVTM and CDR2 as ANQGSEA. This CDR3 has 13 amino acids. This receptor was taken from a woman under 30 with Graves' hyperthyroidism. The chain employs TRBV29-1 and TRBJ2-7; weak D call: TRBD2 (6 bases). Material: peripheral blood or thyroid tissue (not recorded which). The CDR3 DNA follows: TGCAGCGTAGCCGGGACTCCTTCCTACGAGCAGTACTTC. Translated: CSVAGTPSYEQYF.